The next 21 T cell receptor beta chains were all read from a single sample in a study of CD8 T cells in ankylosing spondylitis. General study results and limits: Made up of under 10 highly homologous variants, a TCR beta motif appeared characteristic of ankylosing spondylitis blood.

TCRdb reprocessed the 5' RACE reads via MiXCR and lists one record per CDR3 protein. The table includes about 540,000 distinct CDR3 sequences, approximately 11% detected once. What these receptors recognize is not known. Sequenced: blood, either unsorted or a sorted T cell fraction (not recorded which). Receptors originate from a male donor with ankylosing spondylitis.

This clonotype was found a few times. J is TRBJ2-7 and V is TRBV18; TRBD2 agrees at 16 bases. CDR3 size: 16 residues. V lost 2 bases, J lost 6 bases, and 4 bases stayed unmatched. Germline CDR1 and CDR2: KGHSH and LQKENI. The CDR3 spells CASSPGTSGRALEQYF. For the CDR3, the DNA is TGTGCCAGCTCACCAGGGACTAGCGGGAGGGCCCTCGAGCAGTACTTC.

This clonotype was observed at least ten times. CDR3 sequence: CASSSRQGWDTEAFF. The CDR3, as DNA: TGTGCCAGCAGTTCACGACAGGGGTGGGACACTGAAGCTTTCTTT. The chain couples TRBV12-3 or TRBV12-4 to TRBJ1-1, with 8 bases fitting TRBD1. The CDR3 has 15 residues. V was pared by 4 bases and J by 3 bases, with 7 bases of the junction left unmatched.

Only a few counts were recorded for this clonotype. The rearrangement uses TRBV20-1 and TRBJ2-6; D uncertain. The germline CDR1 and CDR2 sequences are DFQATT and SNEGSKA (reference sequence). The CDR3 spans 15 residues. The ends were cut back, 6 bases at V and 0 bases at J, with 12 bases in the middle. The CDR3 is CSAKTGHSGANVLTF. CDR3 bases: TGCAGTGCCAAGACTGGGCACTCTGGGGCCAACGTCCTGACTTTC.

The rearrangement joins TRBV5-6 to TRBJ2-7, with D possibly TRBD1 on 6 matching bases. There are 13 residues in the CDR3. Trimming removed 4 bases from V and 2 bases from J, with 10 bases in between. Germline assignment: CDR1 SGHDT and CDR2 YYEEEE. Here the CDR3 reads CASSKGQTYEQYV. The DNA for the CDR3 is TGTGCCAGCAGCAAAGGACAGACCTACGAGCAGTACGTC.

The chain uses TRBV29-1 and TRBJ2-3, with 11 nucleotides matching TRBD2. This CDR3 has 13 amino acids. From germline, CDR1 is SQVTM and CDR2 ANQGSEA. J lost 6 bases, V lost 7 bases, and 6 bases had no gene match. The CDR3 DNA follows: TGCAGCGGAGTAGCGGGAGGGGCCGATACGCAGTATTTT. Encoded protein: CSGVAGGADTQYF.

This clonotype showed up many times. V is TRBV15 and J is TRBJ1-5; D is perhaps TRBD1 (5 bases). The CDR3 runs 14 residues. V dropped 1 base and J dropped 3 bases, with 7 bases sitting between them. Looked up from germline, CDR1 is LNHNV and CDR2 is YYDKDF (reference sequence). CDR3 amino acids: CATSRGGVNQPQHF. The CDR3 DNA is TGTGCCACCAGCAGAGGAGGGGTCAATCAGCCCCAGCATTTT.

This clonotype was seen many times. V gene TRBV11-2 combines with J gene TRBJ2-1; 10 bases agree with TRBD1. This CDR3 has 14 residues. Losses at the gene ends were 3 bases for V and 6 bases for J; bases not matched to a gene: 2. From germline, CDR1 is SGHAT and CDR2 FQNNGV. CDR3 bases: TGTGCCAGCAGCTTGAGGACAGGGGGCAATGAGCAGTTCTTC. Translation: CASSLRTGGNEQFF.

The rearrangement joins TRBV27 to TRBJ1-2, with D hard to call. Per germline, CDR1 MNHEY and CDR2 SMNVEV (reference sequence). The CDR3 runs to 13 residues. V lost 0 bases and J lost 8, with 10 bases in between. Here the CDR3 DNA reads TGTGCCAGCAGTTTATCGGATGAGGGAGGCTACACCTTC. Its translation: CASSLSDEGGYTF.

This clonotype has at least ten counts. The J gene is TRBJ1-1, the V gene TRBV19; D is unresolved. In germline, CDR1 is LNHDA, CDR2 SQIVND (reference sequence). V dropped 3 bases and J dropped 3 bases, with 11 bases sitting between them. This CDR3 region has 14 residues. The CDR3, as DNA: TGTGCCAGTAGTATTGTACTTACAGACACTGAAGCTTTCTTT. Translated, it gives CASSIVLTDTEAFF.

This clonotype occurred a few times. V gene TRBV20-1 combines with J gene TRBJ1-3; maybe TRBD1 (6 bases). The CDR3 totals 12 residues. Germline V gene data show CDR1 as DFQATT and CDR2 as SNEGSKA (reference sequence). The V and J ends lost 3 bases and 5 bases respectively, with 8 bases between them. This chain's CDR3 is CSARGARNTIYF. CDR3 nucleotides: TGCAGTGCTAGGGGGGCTAGAAACACCATATATTTT.

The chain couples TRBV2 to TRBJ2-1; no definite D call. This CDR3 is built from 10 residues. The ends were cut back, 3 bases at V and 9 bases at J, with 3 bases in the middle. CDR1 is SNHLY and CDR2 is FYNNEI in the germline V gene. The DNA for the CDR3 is TGTGCCAGCAGTGATATTGAGCAGTTCTTC. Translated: CASSDIEQFF.

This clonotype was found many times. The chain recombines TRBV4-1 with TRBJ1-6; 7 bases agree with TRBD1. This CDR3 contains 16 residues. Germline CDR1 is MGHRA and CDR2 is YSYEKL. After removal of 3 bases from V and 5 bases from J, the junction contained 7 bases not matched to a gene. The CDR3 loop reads CASSHRSGTDNSPLHF. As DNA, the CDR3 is TGCGCCAGCAGCCACCGGAGCGGGACAGATAATTCACCCCTCCACTTT.

The CDR3 sequence: CASSPLFESGPYEQYF. CDR3 bases: TGTGCCAGCAGTCCACTTTTCGAGAGCGGTCCCTACGAGCAGTACTTC. The chain combines TRBV27 with TRBJ2-7; possibly TRBD2 for D (5 bases). Germline V lookup: CDR1 MNHEY, CDR2 SMNVEV (reference sequence). This CDR3 contains 16 residues. V shed 5 bases and J shed 2 bases, with 19 bases lying between them.

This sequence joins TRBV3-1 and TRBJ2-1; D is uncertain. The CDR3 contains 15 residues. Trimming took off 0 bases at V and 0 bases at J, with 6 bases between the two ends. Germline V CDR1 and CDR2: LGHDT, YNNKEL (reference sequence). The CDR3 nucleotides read TGTGCCAGCAGCCAAGACCCGGGCTCCTACAATGAGCAGTTCTTC. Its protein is CASSQDPGSYNEQFF.

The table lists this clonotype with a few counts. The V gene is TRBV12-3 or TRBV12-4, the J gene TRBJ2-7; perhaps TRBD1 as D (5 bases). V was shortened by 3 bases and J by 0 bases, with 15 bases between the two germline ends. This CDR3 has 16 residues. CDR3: CASSLSQGLSSYEQYF. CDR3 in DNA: TGTGCCAGCAGTTTGAGTCAGGGCCTCAGCTCCTACGAGCAGTACTTC.

The DNA of the CDR3 is TGTGCCACCAGCACCCGGGGTATTAGAACCGGGGAGCTGTTTTTT. The encoded protein is CATSTRGIRTGELFF. This chain connects TRBV15 to TRBJ2-2; the D gene is possibly TRBD2 (5 bases). The CDR3 spans 15 residues. Germline-derived CDR1 and CDR2 are LNHNV and YYDKDF (reference sequence). V was cut by 4 bases and J by 5 bases, with 14 bases left in between.

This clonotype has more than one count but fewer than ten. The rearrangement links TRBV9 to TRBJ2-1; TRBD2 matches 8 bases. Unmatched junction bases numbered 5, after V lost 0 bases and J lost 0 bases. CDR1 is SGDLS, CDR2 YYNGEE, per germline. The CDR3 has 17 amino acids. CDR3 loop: CASSVDDGRVSYNEQFF. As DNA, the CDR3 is TGTGCCAGCAGCGTAGATGACGGGAGGGTCTCCTACAATGAGCAGTTCTTC.

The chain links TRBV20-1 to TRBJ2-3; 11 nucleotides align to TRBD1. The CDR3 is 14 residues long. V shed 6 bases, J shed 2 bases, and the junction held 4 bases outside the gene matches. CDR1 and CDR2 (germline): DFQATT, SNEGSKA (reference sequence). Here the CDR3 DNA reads TGCAGTGCCGGGGACAGGGGGGACACAGATACGCAGTATTTT. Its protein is CSAGDRGDTDTQYF.

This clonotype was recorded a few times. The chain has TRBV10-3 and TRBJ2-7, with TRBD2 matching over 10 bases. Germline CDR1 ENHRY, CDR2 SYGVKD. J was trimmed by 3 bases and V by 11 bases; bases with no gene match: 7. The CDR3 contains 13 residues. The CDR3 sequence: CASGLADIYEQYF. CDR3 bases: TGTGCCTCCGGACTAGCGGATATCTACGAGCAGTACTTC.

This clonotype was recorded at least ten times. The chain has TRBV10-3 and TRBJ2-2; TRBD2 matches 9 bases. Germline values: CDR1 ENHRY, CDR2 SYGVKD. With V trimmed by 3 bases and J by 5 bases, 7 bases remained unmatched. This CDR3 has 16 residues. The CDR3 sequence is CAISDEGGRVTGELFF. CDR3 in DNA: TGTGCCATCAGTGATGAAGGCGGGAGGGTGACCGGGGAGCTGTTTTTT.

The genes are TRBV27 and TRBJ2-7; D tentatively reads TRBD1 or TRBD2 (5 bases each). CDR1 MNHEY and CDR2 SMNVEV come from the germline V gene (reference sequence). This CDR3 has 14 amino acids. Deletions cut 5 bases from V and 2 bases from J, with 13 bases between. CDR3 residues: CASSPRDGTYEQYF. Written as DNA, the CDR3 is TGTGCCAGCAGTCCCCGGGACGGAACCTACGAGCAGTACTTC.